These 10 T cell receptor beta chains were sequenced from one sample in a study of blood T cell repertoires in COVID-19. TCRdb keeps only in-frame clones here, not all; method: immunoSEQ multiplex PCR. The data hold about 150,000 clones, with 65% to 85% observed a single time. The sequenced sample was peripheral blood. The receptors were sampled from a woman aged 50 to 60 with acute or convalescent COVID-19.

CDR3 in DNA: TGCGCCAGCAGCCAAGGGGACAGGTACGAAAAACTGTTTTTT. Amino acids: CASSQGDRYEKLFF. The chain links TRBV5-1 to TRBJ1-4; 8 bases are shared with TRBD1. V shed 4 bases and J 8 bases; nucleotides not matched to a gene: 7. CDR3 size: 14 residues. Germline CDR1 is SGHRS and CDR2 is YFSETQ.

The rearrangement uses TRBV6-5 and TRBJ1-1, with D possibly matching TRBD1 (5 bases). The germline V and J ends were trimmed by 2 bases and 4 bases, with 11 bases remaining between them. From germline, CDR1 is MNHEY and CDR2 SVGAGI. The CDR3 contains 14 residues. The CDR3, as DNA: TGTGCCAGCAGTTACCAGGGAAGATCCACTGAAGCTTTCTTT. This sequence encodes CASSYQGRSTEAFF.

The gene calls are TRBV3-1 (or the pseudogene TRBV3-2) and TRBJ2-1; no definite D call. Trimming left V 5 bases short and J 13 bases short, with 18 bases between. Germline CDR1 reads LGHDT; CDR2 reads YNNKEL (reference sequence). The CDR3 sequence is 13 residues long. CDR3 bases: TGTGCCAGCAGCAACAGTCCCTTGGGCTCCCAGTTCTTC. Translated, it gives CASSNSPLGSQFF.

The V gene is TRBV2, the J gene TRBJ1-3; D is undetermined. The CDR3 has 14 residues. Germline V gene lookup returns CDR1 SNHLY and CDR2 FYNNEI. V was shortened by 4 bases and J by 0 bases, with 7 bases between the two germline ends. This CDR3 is CASSAEDSGNTIYF. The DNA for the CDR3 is TGTGCCAGCAGTGCAGAAGACTCTGGAAACACCATATATTTT.

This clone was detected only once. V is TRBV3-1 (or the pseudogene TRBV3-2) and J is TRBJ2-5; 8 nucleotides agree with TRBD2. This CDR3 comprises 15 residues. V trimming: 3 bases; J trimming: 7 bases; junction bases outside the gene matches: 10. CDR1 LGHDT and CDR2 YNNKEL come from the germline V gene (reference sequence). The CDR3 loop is CASSHLAGGAGTQYF. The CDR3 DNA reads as TGTGCCAGCAGCCACCTTGCGGGGGGCGCCGGGACCCAGTACTTC.

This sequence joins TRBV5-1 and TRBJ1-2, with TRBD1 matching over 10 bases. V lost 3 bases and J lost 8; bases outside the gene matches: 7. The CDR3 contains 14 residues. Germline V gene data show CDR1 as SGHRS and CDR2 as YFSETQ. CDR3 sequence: CASSYDRGRQGYTF. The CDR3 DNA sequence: TGCGCCAGCAGCTACGACAGGGGGCGTCAGGGCTACACCTTC.

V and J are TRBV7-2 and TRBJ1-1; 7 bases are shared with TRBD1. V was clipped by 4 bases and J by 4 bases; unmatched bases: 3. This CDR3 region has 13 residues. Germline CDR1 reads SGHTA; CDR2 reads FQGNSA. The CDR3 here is CASSSTGTTEAFF. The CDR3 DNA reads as TGTGCCAGCAGCTCGACAGGGACCACTGAAGCTTTCTTT.

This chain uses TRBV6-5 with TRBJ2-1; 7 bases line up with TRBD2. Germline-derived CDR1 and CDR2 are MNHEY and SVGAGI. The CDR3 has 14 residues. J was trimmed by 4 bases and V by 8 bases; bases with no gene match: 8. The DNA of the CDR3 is TGTGCCAGCGCATGGGGCGGGAGTTACAATGAGCAGTTCTTC. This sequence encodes CASAWGGSYNEQFF.

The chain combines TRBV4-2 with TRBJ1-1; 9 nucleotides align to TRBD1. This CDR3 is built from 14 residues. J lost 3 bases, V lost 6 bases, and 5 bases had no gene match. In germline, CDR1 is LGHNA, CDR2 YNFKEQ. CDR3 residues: CASRPGQGDTEAFF. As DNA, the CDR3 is TGTGCCAGCAGGCCGGGACAGGGAGACACTGAAGCTTTCTTT.

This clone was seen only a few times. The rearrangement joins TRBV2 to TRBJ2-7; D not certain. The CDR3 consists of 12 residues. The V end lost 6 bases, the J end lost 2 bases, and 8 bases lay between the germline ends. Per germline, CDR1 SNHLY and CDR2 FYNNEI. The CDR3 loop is CASSPQAYEQYF. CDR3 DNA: TGTGCCAGCAGCCCTCAGGCCTACGAGCAGTACTTC.